The 14 T cell receptor beta chains below come from one sample, sequenced in a study of shared clonotypes between healthy human individuals (dated by TCRdb to about 2020). The library was generated by the immunoSEQ multiplex PCR assay. TCRdb obtained this table from immuneACCESS and retained in-frame rearrangements with V and J assigned. These tables miss some clones; where compared with another copy, unresolved V genes account for less than half of the shortfall, and the remainder is unexplained. A total of 1.6 million or so clones appear in this sample, around 97% of them only once. Approximately 1.1% of the sample is held by the ten biggest clonotypes. The sequenced sample consisted of naive CD4+ T cells sorted from blood. Interpreted using the paper, the cell subset or site label stands for: CD45RA+ positively selected. These TCRs come from a man aged 30 to 39 in good health.

This sequence joins TRBV7-2 and TRBJ2-7; 10 bases line up with TRBD2. The germline V gene has CDR1 SGHTA and CDR2 FQGNSA. The CDR3 is made up of 16 amino acids. After removal of 2 bases from V and 3 bases from J, the junction contained 7 bases not matched to a gene. CDR3 DNA sequence: TGTGCCAGCAGCTTATCGGCTAGCGGGAGCCGCTACGAGCAGTACTTC. It specifies CASSLSASGSRYEQYF.

This chain joins TRBV4-3 and TRBJ2-7; 7 bases align to TRBD2. The trim removed 0 bases at V and 3 bases at J, leaving 14 bases unmatched. Germline V CDR1 and CDR2: LGHNA, YSLEER. The CDR3 length is 18 residues. This CDR3 is CASSQDGGGAKSDYEQYF. Here the CDR3 DNA reads TGCGCCAGCAGCCAAGATGGGGGGGGAGCAAAATCGGACTACGAGCAGTACTTC.

This clone showed up just a few times. In nucleotides, the CDR3 is TGCGCCAGCAGTGGAGGTAGCGGGACCACAGATACGCAGTATTTT. Translated: CASSGGSGTTDTQYF. The chain has TRBV10-1 and TRBJ2-3, with 8 bases that match TRBD2. CDR1 is WNHNN, CDR2 SYGVQD, per germline (reference sequence). J gave up 2 bases and V 4 bases, and 5 bases lay outside the gene matches. This CDR3 comprises 15 residues.

In this sample, this clone turned up once. V usage is TRBV5-4 and J usage is TRBJ2-5; perhaps TRBD1 as D (6 bases). The V gene lost 2 bases and the J gene lost 4 bases, with 15 bases spanning the gap. Germline CDR1 is SGHNT and CDR2 is YYREEE (reference sequence). This CDR3 region has 15 residues. The CDR3 DNA reads TGTGCCAGCAGCTTCCCCAGGGGTGCTGGAGAGACCCAGTACTTC. It specifies CASSFPRGAGETQYF.

The V gene is TRBV7-2, the J gene TRBJ2-7; no definite D call. CDR3 length: 13 residues. The V gene lost 5 bases and the J gene lost 3 bases, with 11 bases spanning the gap. Germline CDR1 is SGHTA and CDR2 is FQGNSA. CDR3 sequence (DNA): TGTGCCAGCAGCCCAAGGTCGGGCTACGAGCAGTACTTC. Residues: CASSPRSGYEQYF. Together with reference TRBV7-2 and TRBJ2-7, the CDR3 gives the full variable domain: GAGVSQSPSNKVTEKGKDVELRCDPISGHTALYWYRQSLGQGLEFLIYFQGNSAPDKSGLPSDRFSAERTGGSVSTLTIQRTQQEDSAVYLCASSPRSGYEQYFGPGTRLTVT.

The chain recombines TRBV5-8 with TRBJ1-2; D perhaps matches TRBD1 (6 bases). The CDR3 is made up of 15 amino acids. V was cut by 4 bases and J by 8 bases, with 21 bases left in between. Germline CDR1 is SGHTS and CDR2 is YDEGEE. CDR3 loop: CASSPIRRGQAGYTF. Here the CDR3 DNA reads TGTGCCAGCAGCCCAATTCGCCGGGGGCAGGCGGGCTACACCTTC.

This chain connects TRBV2 to TRBJ2-3; D is possibly TRBD2 (6 bases). The V and J ends lost 3 bases and 2 bases respectively, with 15 bases between them. From germline, CDR1 is SNHLY and CDR2 FYNNEI. This CDR3 comprises 16 residues. The CDR3 DNA reads TGTGCCAGCAGTGAGGAGTCGGGACTGCACACAGATACGCAGTATTTT. Translated: CASSEESGLHTDTQYF.

This rearrangement joins TRBV28 to TRBJ1-5; D unclear. Deletions cut 2 bases from V and 11 bases from J, with 10 bases between. Looked up from germline, CDR1 is MDHEN and CDR2 is SYDVKM. CDR3 length equals 12 residues. The CDR3 reads CASSLMDQAQHF. DNA for the CDR3: TGTGCCAGCAGTTTAATGGACCAGGCCCAGCATTTT.

As for this clone: The sample holds other DNA sequences that translate to the same CDR3. The CDR3 bases are TGTGCCAGCAGCCCGGGACAGGGGAACACCGGGGAGCTGTTTTTT. This codes for CASSPGQGNTGELFF. The rearrangement uses TRBV6-1 and TRBJ2-2; 9 nucleotides line up with TRBD1. CDR1 is MNHNS and CDR2 is SASEGT in the germline V gene. Trimming removed 6 bases from V and 1 base from J; junction bases left unmatched: 3. The CDR3 is 15 amino acids.

This rearrangement joins TRBV14 to TRBJ2-1; possibly TRBD1 for D (5 bases). V dropped 1 base and J dropped 9 bases, with 16 bases sitting between them. CDR3 length equals 15 residues. Germline values: CDR1 SGHDN, CDR2 FVKESK. CDR3 sequence: CASSQGGYILGEQFF. As DNA, the CDR3 is TGTGCCAGCAGCCAAGGGGGCTATATATTGGGTGAGCAGTTCTTC.

The chain combines TRBV30 with TRBJ1-5, with D tentatively TRBD1 (6 bases). Trimming pared 5 bases from V and 7 bases from J, leaving 15 bases between. CDR1 is GTSNPN and CDR2 is SVGIG in the germline V gene (reference sequence). The CDR3 runs to 13 residues. In DNA, the CDR3 is TGTGCCTGGGCAGGCAGGGGTCGGCAGCCCCAGCATTTT. Its translation: CAWAGRGRQPQHF.

The table lists this clone with a count of one. The chain is built from TRBV27 and TRBJ2-1; 9 nucleotides match TRBD1. The CDR3 runs to 16 residues. V was pared by 1 base and J by 6 bases, with 7 bases of the junction left unmatched. Looked up from germline, CDR1 is MNHEY and CDR2 is SMNVEV (reference sequence). CDR3: CASSLWIGTGRNEQFF. In DNA, the CDR3 is TGTGCCAGCAGTTTATGGATCGGGACAGGGCGCAATGAGCAGTTCTTC.

The chain combines TRBV7-6 with TRBJ1-1; D remains unclear. The V and J ends lost 5 bases and 0 bases respectively, with 4 bases between them. Germline-derived CDR1 and CDR2 are SGHVS and FNYEAQ. The CDR3 spans 12 residues. The CDR3 DNA sequence: TGTGCCAGCAGCCCATTGAACACTGAAGCTTTCTTT. Protein sequence: CASSPLNTEAFF.

The chain combines TRBV7-9 with TRBJ1-1; TRBD1 is a possible D gene (6 bases). The CDR3 is 17 residues long. Germline CDR1 SEHNR, CDR2 FQNEAQ (reference sequence). Trimming took off 2 bases at V and 0 bases at J, with 16 bases between the two ends. For the CDR3, the DNA is TGTGCCAGCAGCTTATATACAGGGCATCCGATGAACACTGAAGCTTTCTTT. It is translated as CASSLYTGHPMNTEAFF.